The 19 T cell receptor beta chains below all came from one sample that was sequenced in a study of blood T cell repertoires in COVID-19. Libraries were prepared by immunoSEQ multiplex PCR; TCRdb keeps only in-frame clonotypes and omits some of them. The top ten clones hold around 8.4% of a sample with 150,000 or so clones, about 79% of them seen once. Sequencing input: PBMCs or T cells enriched from blood (not recorded which). The origin of the receptors is a man between 45 and 60 years old who had recovered from COVID-19.

The J gene is TRBJ2-2, the V gene TRBV11-2, with a tentative D call TRBD2 (6 bases). Germline V gene sequence: CDR1 SGHAT, CDR2 FQNNGV. The CDR3 is 15 residues long. Trimming pared 2 bases from V and 7 bases from J, leaving 14 bases between. The DNA for the CDR3 is TGTGCCAGCAGCTTACTCGCGGGGACGGTCGGGGAGCTGTTTTTT. Amino acids: CASSLLAGTVGELFF.

The rearrangement uses TRBV28 and TRBJ1-2; 8 bases are a match to TRBD1. This CDR3 contains 15 residues. Germline CDR1 reads MDHEN; CDR2 reads SYDVKM. V dropped 3 bases and J dropped 3; count of bases not matched to a gene: 6. CDR3 residues: CASSLAGGADYGYTF. CDR3 DNA: TGTGCCAGCAGTTTGGCAGGGGGCGCCGACTATGGCTACACCTTC.

The chain is built from TRBV5-4 and TRBJ2-5; 12 bases are a match to TRBD2. The CDR3 loop spans 16 amino acids. The trim removed 4 bases at V and 1 base at J, leaving 5 bases unmatched. CDR1 and CDR2 from the germline V gene are SGHNT and YYREEE (reference sequence). Written as DNA, the CDR3 is TGTGCCAGCAGCGCGACTAGCGGGGGAGCCCAAGAGACCCAGTACTTC. It is translated as CASSATSGGAQETQYF.

V is TRBV4-3 and J is TRBJ1-1, with 7 bases fitting TRBD1. This CDR3 has 16 residues. Germline V lookup: CDR1 LGHNA, CDR2 YSLEER. V lost 3 bases and J lost 1; bases outside the gene matches: 8. The DNA of the CDR3 is TGCGCCAGCAGCCAGGGCCCGGGACAGTCGAACACTGAAGCTTTCTTT. Protein product: CASSQGPGQSNTEAFF.

The chain joins TRBV3-1 (or the pseudogene TRBV3-2) to TRBJ1-2; TRBD1 matches at 8 bases. The CDR3 loop spans 15 amino acids. The germline V gene has CDR1 LGHDT and CDR2 YNNKEL (reference sequence). Trimming removed 4 bases from V and 4 bases from J; junction bases left unmatched: 8. The CDR3 sequence: CASSPWTGSGYGYTF. The CDR3 nucleotides are TGTGCCAGCAGCCCATGGACAGGGTCTGGCTATGGCTACACCTTC.

This clone was recorded a few times. J is TRBJ2-7 and V is TRBV28, with D possibly being TRBD1 (5 bases). The V gene's germline CDR1 is MDHEN and CDR2 SYDVKM. V lost 5 bases to trimming and J lost 10 bases, with 21 bases between them. CDR3 length: 14 amino acids. The CDR3 sequence: CASSPPGQGRNQYF. The CDR3 DNA is TGTGCCAGCAGTCCCCCCGGCCAGGGTCGAAATCAGTACTTC. The entire variable domain, with the rest obtained from reference TRBV28 and TRBJ2-7, is as follows: DVKVTQSSRYLVKRTGEKVFLECVQDMDHENMFWYRQDPGLGLRLIYFSYDVKMKEKGDIPEGYSVSREKKERFSLILESASTNQTSMYLCASSPPGQGRNQYFGPGTRLTVT.

This clone was found once. The V and J genes are TRBV7-9 and TRBJ2-7, with TRBD2 identical over 7 bases. This CDR3 is built from 15 residues. With 2 bases clipped from V and 0 bases from J, the junction kept 4 bases outside the gene matches. Per germline, CDR1 SEHNR and CDR2 FQNEAQ (reference sequence). CDR3 nucleotides: TGTGCCAGCAGCTTAATGGGGGGGACCTCCTACGAGCAGTACTTC. Its translation is CASSLMGGTSYEQYF.

The CDR3 DNA is TGTGCCAGCAGTTTTGACAGGGGTAGGCAGCCCCAGCATTTT. It yields the protein CASSFDRGRQPQHF. The V and J genes are TRBV27 and TRBJ1-5, with TRBD1 matching over 8 bases. Germline V lookup: CDR1 MNHEY, CDR2 SMNVEV (reference sequence). This CDR3 spans 14 amino acids. Unmatched junction bases numbered 5, after V lost 3 bases and J lost 7 bases.

The chain uses TRBV28 and TRBJ1-2; D perhaps matches TRBD1 (6 bases). Trimming stripped 3 bases from V and 8 bases from J, with 19 bases between. Germline V gives CDR1 MDHEN, CDR2 SYDVKM. There are 15 residues in the CDR3. CDR3 nucleotides: TGTGCCAGCAGTTTCGAAGGCAGGGGAACGAGGGGCTACACCTTC. This encodes CASSFEGRGTRGYTF.

The chain is built from TRBV24-1 and TRBJ2-2; D gene ambiguous. The V end was cut by 6 bases, the J end by 2 bases, with 9 bases between. Germline CDR1 reads KGHDR; CDR2 reads SFDVKD. This CDR3 is built from 14 residues. In DNA, the CDR3 is TGTGCCACCAGTTCGCCCCTAAACACCGGGGAGCTGTTTTTT. Protein: CATSSPLNTGELFF.

The CDR3 DNA sequence: TGTGCCAGCAGCCGGGGACAGGGGGAATACAATGAGCAGTTCTTC. Encoded protein: CASSRGQGEYNEQFF. The chain is built from TRBV2 and TRBJ2-1, with TRBD1 matching over 11 bases. After removal of 6 bases from V and 4 bases from J, the junction contained 5 bases not matched to a gene. The CDR3 has 15 amino acids. In germline, CDR1 is SNHLY, CDR2 FYNNEI.

The chain uses TRBV7-2 and TRBJ2-1; weak D call: TRBD1 (6 bases). Between the trimmed V and J ends, which lost 5 bases and 6 bases, there was a span of 17 bases. The CDR3 covers 15 residues. CDR1 and CDR2 from the germline V gene are SGHTA and FQGNSA. CDR3 residues: CASSRQGSGFNEQFF. CDR3 coding DNA: TGTGCCAGCAGCCGCCAGGGGTCAGGTTTCAATGAGCAGTTCTTC.

The chain couples TRBV5-1 to TRBJ1-4, with TRBD1 matching over 11 bases. CDR1 is SGHRS, CDR2 YFSETQ, per germline. The CDR3 has 14 amino acids. V was clipped by 5 bases and J by 6 bases; unmatched bases: 3. DNA of the CDR3: TGCGCCAGCAGTCCGGACAGGGGGCATGAAAAACTGTTTTTT. Translated: CASSPDRGHEKLFF.

The chain recombines TRBV7-9 with TRBJ2-3; TRBD2 aligns across 9 bases. The CDR3 loop spans 16 amino acids. CDR1 is SEHNR, CDR2 FQNEAQ, per germline (reference sequence). Trimming at V came to 4 bases and at J to 2 bases, leaving 7 bases not matched to a gene. CDR3 in amino acids: CASSWISGGITDTQYF. The CDR3 DNA is TGTGCCAGCAGCTGGATTAGCGGGGGTATCACAGATACGCAGTATTTT.

V usage is TRBV18 and J usage is TRBJ1-4; TRBD1 matches 11 bases. This CDR3 has 15 amino acids. V gave up 5 bases and J gave up 7 bases; unmatched junction bases: 6. CDR1 is KGHSH and CDR2 is LQKENI in the germline V gene. The CDR3 DNA is TGTGCCAGCTCAAAACCGGGACAGGGGGGTGAAAAACTGTTTTTT. Translation: CASSKPGQGGEKLFF.

This rearrangement joins TRBV21-1 to TRBJ1-6; TRBD1 reflects the table's D call only, with no check against the DNA. TRBV21-1 is annotated as a pseudogene. CDR3 size: 20 residues. The CDR3, as DNA: TGTGCCAGAAGCGGGGCACAGCCTAGGGCAGTAAGCTCCTATAATTCACCCCTCCACTTT. The encoded protein is CARSGAQPRAVSSYNSPLHF.

As for this clone: The same CDR3 is also encoded by other DNA sequences in this sample. The chain uses TRBV9 and TRBJ2-7; perhaps TRBD2 as D (7 bases). CDR1 is SGDLS and CDR2 is YYNGEE in the germline V gene. The CDR3 is made up of 13 amino acids. Trimming removed 2 bases at V and 4 bases at J, with 10 bases between. The CDR3 reads CASSVGGLYEQYF. CDR3 DNA: TGTGCCAGCAGCGTCGGGGGGCTGTACGAGCAGTACTTC.

The CDR3: CASTPTGGNTEAFF. In DNA, the CDR3 is TGCGCCAGCACGCCGACAGGAGGGAACACTGAAGCTTTCTTT. The chain carries TRBV5-1 and TRBJ1-1, with a weak D call TRBD1 (6 bases). The CDR3 is 14 amino acids. Germline lookup yields CDR1 SGHRS and CDR2 YFSETQ. The V end lost 6 bases, the J end lost 1 base, and 13 bases lay between the germline ends.

The gene calls are TRBV7-8 and TRBJ2-7; 9 nucleotides match TRBD2. V was clipped by 1 base and J by 4 bases; unmatched bases: 8. The length of the CDR3 is 16 residues. Germline CDR1 SGHVS, CDR2 FQNEAQ. CDR3 nucleotides: TGTGCCAGCAGCTTAGTCGGCGGGGGGGCCATTTACGAGCAGTACTTC. Protein sequence: CASSLVGGGAIYEQYF.